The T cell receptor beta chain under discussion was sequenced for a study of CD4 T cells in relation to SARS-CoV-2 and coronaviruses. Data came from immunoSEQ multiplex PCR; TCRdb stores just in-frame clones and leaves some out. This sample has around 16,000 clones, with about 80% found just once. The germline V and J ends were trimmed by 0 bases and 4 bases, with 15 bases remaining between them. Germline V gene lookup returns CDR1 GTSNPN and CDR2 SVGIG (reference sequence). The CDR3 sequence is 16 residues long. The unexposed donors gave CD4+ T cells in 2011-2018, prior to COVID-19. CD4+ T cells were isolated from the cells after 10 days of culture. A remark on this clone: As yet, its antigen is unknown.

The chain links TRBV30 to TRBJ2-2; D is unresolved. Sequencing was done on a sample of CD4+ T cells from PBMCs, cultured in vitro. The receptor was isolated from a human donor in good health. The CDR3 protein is CAWSVPLPKGTGELFF. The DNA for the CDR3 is TGTGCCTGGAGTGTACCCCTCCCGAAGGGCACCGGGGAGCTGTTTTTT. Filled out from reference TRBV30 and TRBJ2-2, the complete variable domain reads SQTIHQWPATLVQPVGSPLSLECTVEGTSNPNLYWYRQAAGRGLQLLFYSVGIGQISSEVPQNLSASRPQDRQFILSSKKLLLSDSGFYLCAWSVPLPKGTGELFFGEGSRLTVL.